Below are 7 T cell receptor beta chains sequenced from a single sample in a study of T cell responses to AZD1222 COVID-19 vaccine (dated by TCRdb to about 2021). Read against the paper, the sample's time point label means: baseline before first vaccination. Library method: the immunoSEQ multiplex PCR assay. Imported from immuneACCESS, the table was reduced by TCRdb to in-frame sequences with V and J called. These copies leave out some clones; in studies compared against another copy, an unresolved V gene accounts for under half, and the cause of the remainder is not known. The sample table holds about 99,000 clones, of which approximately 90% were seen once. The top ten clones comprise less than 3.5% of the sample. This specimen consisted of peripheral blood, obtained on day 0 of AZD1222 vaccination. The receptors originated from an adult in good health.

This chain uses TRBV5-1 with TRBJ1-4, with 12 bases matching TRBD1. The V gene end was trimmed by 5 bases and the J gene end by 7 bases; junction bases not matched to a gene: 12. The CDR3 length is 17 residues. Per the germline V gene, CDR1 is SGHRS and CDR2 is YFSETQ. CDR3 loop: CASSSGTGGRLGEKLFF. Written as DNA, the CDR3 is TGCGCCAGCAGTTCCGGGACAGGGGGCCGCCTTGGTGAAAAACTGTTTTTT.

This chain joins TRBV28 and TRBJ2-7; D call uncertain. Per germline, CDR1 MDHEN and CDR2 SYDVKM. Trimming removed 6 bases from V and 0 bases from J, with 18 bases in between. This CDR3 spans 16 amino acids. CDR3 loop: CASSFPTARSSYEQYF. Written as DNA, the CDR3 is TGTGCCAGCAGCTTCCCGACGGCCAGGAGCTCCTACGAGCAGTACTTC. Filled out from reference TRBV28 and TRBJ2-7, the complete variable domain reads DVKVTQSSRYLVKRTGEKVFLECVQDMDHENMFWYRQDPGLGLRLIYFSYDVKMKEKGDIPEGYSVSREKKERFSLILESASTNQTSMYLCASSFPTARSSYEQYFGPGTRLTVT.

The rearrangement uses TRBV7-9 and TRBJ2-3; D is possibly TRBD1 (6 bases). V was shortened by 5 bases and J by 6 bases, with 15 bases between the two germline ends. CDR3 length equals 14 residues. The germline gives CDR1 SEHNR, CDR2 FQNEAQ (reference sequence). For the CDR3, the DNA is TGTGCCAGCAGCCCTGGAAGGGGGTGGGATACGCAGTATTTT. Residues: CASSPGRGWDTQYF.

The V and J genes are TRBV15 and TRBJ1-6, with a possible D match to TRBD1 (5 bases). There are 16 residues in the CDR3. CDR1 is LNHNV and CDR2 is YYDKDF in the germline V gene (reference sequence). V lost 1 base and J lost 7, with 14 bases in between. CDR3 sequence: CATSRVPGRTNSPLHF. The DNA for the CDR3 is TGTGCCACCAGCAGAGTTCCGGGACGAACAAATTCACCCCTCCACTTT.

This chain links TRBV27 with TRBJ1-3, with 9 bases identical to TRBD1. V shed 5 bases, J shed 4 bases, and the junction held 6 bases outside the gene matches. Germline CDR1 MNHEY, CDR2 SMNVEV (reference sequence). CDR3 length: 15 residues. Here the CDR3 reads CASSPGQGSGNTIYF. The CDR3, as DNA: TGTGCCAGCAGTCCGGGACAGGGATCCGGAAACACCATATATTTT.

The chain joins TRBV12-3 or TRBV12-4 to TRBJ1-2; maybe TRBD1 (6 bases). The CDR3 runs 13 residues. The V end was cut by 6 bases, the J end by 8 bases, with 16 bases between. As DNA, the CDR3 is TGTGCCAGCAGACCGGACAGCCTTGGGGGCTACACCTTC. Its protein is CASRPDSLGGYTF.

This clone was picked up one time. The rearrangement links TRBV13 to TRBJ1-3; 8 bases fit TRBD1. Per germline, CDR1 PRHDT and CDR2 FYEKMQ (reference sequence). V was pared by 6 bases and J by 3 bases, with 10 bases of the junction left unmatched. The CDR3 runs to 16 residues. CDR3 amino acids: CASRHRTGRIGNTIYF. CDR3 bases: TGTGCCAGCAGGCACCGGACAGGGAGGATTGGAAACACCATATATTTT.